This paragraph reports one T cell receptor beta chain. Its target is not known. V was clipped by 0 bases and J by 6 bases; unmatched bases: 9. The germline CDR1 and CDR2 sequences are SGHTA and FQGTGA. The CDR3 has 17 amino acids. This specimen comes from a study of CD4 T cells in relation to SARS-CoV-2 and coronaviruses. Study-wide results and limits: No donor gave both pre-pandemic and post-infection samples.

The protocol was immunoSEQ multiplex PCR, while the TCRdb copy is restricted to in-frame clones and leaves out a portion. The sample yields tens of thousands of clones, 77% seen once. This clonotype was obtained from an adult with COVID-19. The chain has TRBV7-3 and TRBJ2-1, with 9 bases that match TRBD2. Material: memory CD4+ T cells from PBMCs, cultured in vitro. This CDR3 reads CASSLTWAGGSINEQFF. CDR3 sequence (DNA): TGTGCCAGCAGCTTAACGTGGGCGGGAGGGTCGATCAATGAGCAGTTCTTC.